The source of this T cell receptor beta chain is a study of T cell repertoires in cytomegalovirus infection. At the level of the study: The public TCR beta signatures pointed to both CMV infection and matching HLA type. General study points: Carriage of CMV together with the relevant HLA was identifiable through cumulative public TCR beta family frequency. Across the ex vivo response, the dominant clonotypes were HLA-C-restricted CMV-specific TCR beta clonotypes.

TCRdb redid the calling of the reads with MiXCR, one entry per CDR3 protein. Here the sample spans about 260,000 distinct CDR3 sequences, approximately 13% being singletons. This clonotype was observed a handful of times. Its antigen is unidentified. The germline V and J ends were trimmed by 4 bases and 5 bases, with 18 bases remaining between them. The germline CDR1 and CDR2 sequences are DFQATT and SNEGSKA (reference sequence). The CDR3 is 14 amino acids. This TCR was sampled from a human donor in good health (CMV status not recorded). Some clones in this sample may be carry-over from other donors' samples. The chain employs TRBV20-1 and TRBJ2-7; either TRBD1 or TRBD2 may supply D (5 bases each). The sample taken for sequencing was PBMCs. The CDR3 nucleotides are TGCAGTGCTAATAGTCGGGGACGTGGGAACGAGCAGTACTTC. This encodes CSANSRGRGNEQYF.